This T cell receptor (beta chain) was sequenced in a study of control samples from healthy donors and cancer patients. Germline V CDR1 and CDR2: SGHTA, FQGNSA. The CDR3 is made up of 16 amino acids. V was pared by 5 bases and J by 1 base, with 17 bases between. The table came from immunoSEQ multiplex PCR; TCRdb's copy has only in-frame clones and leaves some out. The repertoire consists of 150,000 or so clones, with roughly 94% occurring once and the leading ten covering 8.5%. The TCR comes from a woman in her forties in good health. Source material: blood. This sequence joins TRBV7-2 and TRBJ1-2, with D possibly being TRBD1 (5 bases). CDR3 DNA sequence: TGTGCCAGCAGCCCCGAGCGGCAGACAGTTAACTATGGCTACACCTTC. Protein sequence: CASSPERQTVNYGYTF.